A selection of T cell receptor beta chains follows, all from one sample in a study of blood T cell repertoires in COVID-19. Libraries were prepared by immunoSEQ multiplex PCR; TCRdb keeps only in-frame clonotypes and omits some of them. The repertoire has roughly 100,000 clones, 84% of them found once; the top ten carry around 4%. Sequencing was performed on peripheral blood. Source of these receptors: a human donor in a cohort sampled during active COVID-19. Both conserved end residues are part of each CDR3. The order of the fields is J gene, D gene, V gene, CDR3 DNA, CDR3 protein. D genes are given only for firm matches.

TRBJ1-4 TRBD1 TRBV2 TGTGCCAGCAGTGACAGGGGGCTAGATGAAAAACTGTTTTTT CASSDRGLDEKLFF
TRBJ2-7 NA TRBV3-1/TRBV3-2 TGTGCCAGCGCCTGGATTGGGGGCTCACGTTACGAGCAGTACTTC CASAWIGGSRYEQYF
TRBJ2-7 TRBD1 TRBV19 TGTGCCAGTAGTATAGTCGCGACAGGGAAGGGCTCCTACGAGCAGTACTTC CASSIVATGKGSYEQYF
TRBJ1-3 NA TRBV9 TGTGCCAGCAGCCCGGGGGGCCAGGCCTTCTCTGGAAACACCATATATTTT CASSPGGQAFSGNTIYF
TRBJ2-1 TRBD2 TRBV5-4 TGTGCCAGCCACACTAGCGGAGAGCAGTTCTTC CASHTSGEQFF
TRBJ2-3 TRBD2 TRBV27 TGTGCCAGCATGCGTCCCAGCGGGGGCCCGACAGATACGCAGTATTTT CASMRPSGGPTDTQYF
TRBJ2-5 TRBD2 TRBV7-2 TGTGCCAGCAGCTTCCAGCGGGGGGATGGAGAGACCCAGTACTTC CASSFQRGDGETQYF
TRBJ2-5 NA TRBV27 TGTGCCAGCAGTTTTGGTCGGGTGACAGGCCACCAAGAGACCCAGTACTTC CASSFGRVTGHQETQYF
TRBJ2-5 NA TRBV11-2 TGTGCCAGCAGCTTAGGAGGACATACCCAAGAGACCCAGTACTTC CASSLGGHTQETQYF
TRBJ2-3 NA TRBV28 TGTGCCAGCAGAGGGGAGGCTATTGGCACAGATACGCAGTATTTT CASRGEAIGTDTQYF